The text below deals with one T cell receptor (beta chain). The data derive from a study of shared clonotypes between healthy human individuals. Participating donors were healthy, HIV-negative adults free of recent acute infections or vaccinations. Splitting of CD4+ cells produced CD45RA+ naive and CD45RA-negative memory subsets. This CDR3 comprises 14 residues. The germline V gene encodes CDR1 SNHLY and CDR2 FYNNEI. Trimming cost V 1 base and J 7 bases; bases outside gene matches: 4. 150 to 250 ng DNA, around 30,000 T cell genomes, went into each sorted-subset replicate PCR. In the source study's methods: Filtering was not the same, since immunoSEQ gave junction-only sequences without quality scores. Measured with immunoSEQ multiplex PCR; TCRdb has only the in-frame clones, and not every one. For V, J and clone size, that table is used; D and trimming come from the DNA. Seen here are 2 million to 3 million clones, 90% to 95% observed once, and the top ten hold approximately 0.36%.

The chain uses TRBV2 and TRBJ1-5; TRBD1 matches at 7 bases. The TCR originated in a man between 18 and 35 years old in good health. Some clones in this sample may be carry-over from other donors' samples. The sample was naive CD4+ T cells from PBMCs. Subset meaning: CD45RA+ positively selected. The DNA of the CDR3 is TGTGCCAGCAGTGAAGGAGGGGGCGGGCAGCCCCAGCATTTT. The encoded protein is CASSEGGGGQPQHF.